The table lists the clone carrying this T cell receptor beta chain with a few counts. Its antigen is as yet unknown. Trimming left V 0 bases short and J 6 bases short, with 9 bases between. CDR3 length: 14 residues. Per the germline V gene, CDR1 is KGHSH and CDR2 is LQKENI. The entirety of the isolated RNA underwent reverse transcription, so expressed TCRB transcripts were sequenced. Profiling relied on immunoSEQ multiplex PCR, and the TCRdb table lists in-frame clones only, not all of them. This table has some 250,000 clones, approximately 15% appearing once. The data are from a study of beta chain features in type 1 diabetes. Across the whole study: Patient and healthy donor groups were alike in age, gender and cell yields.

Overall study findings and caveats: The naive, central memory and Treg TCRB repertoires showed an apparent similarity that was greater among patients than among healthy donors. Shortening that was moderate but significant affected the TCRB CDR3s of Type 1 diabetes patients in all four CD4+ subsets.

Via the markers CD45RO/CCR7/CD25/CD127/CD95/CD27, stem cell-like memory, regulatory, central memory and naive CD4+ cells were sorted. Purity of each sorted population was above 98%. Sequenced input: naive CD4+ T cells from blood. V and J are TRBV18 and TRBJ1-5; D gene unclear. The origin of this receptor is a man aged 30-40 years with type 1 diabetes. The CDR3 here is CASSPPAGGQPQHF. The CDR3 DNA sequence: TGTGCCAGCTCACCACCAGCGGGCGGTCAGCCCCAGCATTTT.